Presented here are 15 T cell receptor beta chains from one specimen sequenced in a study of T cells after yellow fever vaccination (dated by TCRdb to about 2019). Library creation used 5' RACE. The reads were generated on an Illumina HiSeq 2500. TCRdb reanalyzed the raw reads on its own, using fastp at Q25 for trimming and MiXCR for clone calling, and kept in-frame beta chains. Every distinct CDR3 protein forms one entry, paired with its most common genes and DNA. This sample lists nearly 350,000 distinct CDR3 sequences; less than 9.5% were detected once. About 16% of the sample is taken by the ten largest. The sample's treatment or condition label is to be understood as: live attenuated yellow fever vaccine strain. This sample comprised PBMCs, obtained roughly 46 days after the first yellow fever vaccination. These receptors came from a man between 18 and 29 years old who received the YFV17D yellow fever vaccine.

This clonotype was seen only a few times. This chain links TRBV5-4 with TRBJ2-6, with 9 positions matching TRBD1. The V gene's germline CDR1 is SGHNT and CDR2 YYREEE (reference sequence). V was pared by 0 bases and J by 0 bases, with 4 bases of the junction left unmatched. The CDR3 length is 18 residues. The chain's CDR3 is CASSLGQGGVSGANVLTF. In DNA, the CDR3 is TGTGCCAGCAGCTTGGGACAGGGGGGGGTCTCTGGGGCCAACGTCCTGACTTTC. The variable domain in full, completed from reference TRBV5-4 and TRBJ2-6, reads ETGVTQSPTHLIKTRGQQVTLRCSSQSGHNTVSWYQQALGQGPQFIFQYYREEENGRGNFPPRFSGLQFPNYSSELNVNALELDDSALYLCASSLGQGGVSGANVLTFGAGSRLTVL.

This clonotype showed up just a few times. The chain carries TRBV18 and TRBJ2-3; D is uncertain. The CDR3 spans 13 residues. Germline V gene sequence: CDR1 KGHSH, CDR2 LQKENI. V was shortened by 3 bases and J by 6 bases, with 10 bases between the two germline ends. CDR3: CASSPPGYDTQYF. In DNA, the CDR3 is TGTGCCAGCTCACCCCCGGGTTATGATACGCAGTATTTT.

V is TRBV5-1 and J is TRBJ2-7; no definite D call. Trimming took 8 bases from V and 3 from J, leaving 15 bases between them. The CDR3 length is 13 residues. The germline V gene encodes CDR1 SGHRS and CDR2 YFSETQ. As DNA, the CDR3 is TGCGCCAGGGCCGTACTTTATTACTACGAGCAGTACTTC. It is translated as CARAVLYYYEQYF.

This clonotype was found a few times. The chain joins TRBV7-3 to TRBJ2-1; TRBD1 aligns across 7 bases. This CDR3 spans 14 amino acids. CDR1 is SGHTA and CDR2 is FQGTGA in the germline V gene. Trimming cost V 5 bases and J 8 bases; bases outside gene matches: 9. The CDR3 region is CASSPQTGSDEQFF. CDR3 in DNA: TGTGCCAGCAGCCCCCAGACAGGGTCCGATGAGCAGTTCTTC.

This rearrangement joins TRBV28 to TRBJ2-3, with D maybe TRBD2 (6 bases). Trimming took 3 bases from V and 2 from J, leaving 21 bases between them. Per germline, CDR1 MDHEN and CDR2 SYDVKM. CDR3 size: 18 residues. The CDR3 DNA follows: TGTGCCAGCAGTTTCCCCACCCGACTAGATATGCACACAGATACGCAGTATTTT. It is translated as CASSFPTRLDMHTDTQYF.

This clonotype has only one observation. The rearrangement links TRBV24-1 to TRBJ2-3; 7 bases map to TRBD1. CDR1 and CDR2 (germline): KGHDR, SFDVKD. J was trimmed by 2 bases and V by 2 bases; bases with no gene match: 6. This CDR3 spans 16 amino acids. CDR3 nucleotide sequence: TGTGCCACCAGTGATTCTGGGGACAGATCCACAGATACGCAGTATTTT. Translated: CATSDSGDRSTDTQYF.

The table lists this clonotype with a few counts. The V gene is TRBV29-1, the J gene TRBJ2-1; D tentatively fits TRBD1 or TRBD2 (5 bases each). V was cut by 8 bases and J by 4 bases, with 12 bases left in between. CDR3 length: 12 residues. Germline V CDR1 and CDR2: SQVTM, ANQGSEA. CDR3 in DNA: TGCAGCTCCGGGACGGAGTACAATGAGCAGTTCTTC. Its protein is CSSGTEYNEQFF.

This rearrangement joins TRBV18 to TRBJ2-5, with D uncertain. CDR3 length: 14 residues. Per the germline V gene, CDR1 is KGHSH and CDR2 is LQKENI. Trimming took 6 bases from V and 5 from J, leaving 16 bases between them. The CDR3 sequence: CASSHPQERETQYF. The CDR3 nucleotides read TGTGCCAGCTCCCACCCGCAGGAACGGGAGACCCAGTACTTC.

Here the CDR3 DNA reads TGCAGTGCCCTGGTAGGGCGGGCAGATACGCAGTATTTT. Its translation is CSALVGRADTQYF. This chain connects TRBV20-1 to TRBJ2-3; the D gene is possibly TRBD2 (5 bases). Germline V gene lookup returns CDR1 DFQATT and CDR2 SNEGSKA (reference sequence). This CDR3 region has 13 residues. V lost 6 bases to trimming and J lost 4 bases, with 14 bases between them.

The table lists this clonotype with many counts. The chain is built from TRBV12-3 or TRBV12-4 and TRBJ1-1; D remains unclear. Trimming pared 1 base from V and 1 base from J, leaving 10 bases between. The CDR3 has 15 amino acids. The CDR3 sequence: CASSLGFAGNTEAFF. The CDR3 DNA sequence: TGTGCCAGCAGTTTAGGTTTCGCCGGGAACACTGAAGCTTTCTTT.

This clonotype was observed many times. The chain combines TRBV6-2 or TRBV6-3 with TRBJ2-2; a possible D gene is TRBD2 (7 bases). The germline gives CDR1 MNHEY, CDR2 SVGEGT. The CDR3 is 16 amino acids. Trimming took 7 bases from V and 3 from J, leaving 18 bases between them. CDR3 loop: CASNLLGGRYTGELFF. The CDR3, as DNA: TGTGCCAGCAACCTCCTCGGGGGGCGATACACCGGGGAGCTGTTTTTT.

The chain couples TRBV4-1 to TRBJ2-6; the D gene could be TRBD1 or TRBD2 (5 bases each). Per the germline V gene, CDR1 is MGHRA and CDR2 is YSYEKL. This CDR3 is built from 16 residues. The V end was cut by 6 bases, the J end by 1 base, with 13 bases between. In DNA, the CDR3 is TGCGCCAGCAGATCCCCCGGGACGTCTGGGGCCAACGTCCTGACTTTC. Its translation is CASRSPGTSGANVLTF.

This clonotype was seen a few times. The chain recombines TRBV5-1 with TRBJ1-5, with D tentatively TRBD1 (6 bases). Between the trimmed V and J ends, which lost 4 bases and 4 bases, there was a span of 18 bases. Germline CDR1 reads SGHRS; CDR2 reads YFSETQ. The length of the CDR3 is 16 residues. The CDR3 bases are TGCGCCAGCAGCGGAACCTGGGACAAAAAGAATCAGCCCCAGCATTTT. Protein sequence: CASSGTWDKKNQPQHF.

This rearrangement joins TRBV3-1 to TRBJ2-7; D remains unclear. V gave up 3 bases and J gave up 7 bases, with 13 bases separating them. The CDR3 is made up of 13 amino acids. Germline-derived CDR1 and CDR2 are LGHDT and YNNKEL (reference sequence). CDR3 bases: TGTGCCAGCAGCCATAAAGGGTGGTGGGAGCAGTACGTC. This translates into CASSHKGWWEQYV.

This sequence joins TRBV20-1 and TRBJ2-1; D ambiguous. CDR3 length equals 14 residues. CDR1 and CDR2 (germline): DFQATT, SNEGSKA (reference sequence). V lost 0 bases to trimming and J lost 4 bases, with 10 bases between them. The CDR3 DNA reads TGCAGTGCTAGAGATCGCGCCCGTTACAATGAGCAGTTCTTC. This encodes CSARDRARYNEQFF.